This T cell receptor beta chain was obtained from a study of T cell responses to AZD1222 COVID-19 vaccine. Findings of the study overall: Baseline seropositives among AZD1222 recipients totaled only five or six. Repertoires were collected only later (after the peak T cell response had occurred). The study reported that nearly half of spike-specific TCRs target unmutated variant regions.

As for this clone: Its target is unknown.

Data came from immunoSEQ multiplex PCR; TCRdb stores just in-frame clones and leaves some out. The sample consists of fewer than 75,000 clones, about 93% of them appearing once. This TCR was sampled from an adult who received the MenACWY meningococcal vaccine as a control. This sample comprised peripheral blood, obtained 28 days after the second dose of the MenACWY control vaccine.

CDR3 coding DNA: TGTGCCAGCAGCCAAGATCTCAGCCAAGAGACCCAGTACTTC. It encodes CASSQDLSQETQYF. The chain uses TRBV3-1 (or the pseudogene TRBV3-2) and TRBJ2-5; D uncertain. This CDR3 contains 14 residues. Germline assignment: CDR1 LGHDT and CDR2 YNNKEL (reference sequence). Between the trimmed V and J ends, which lost 0 bases and 1 base, there was a span of 6 bases.